A single sample gave rise to the 12 T cell receptor beta chains below, sequenced in a study of cytomegalovirus exposure and HLA in healthy donors. PCR primers comprised 60 Vbeta and 13 Jbeta primers. Clones were sequenced by immunoSEQ multiplex PCR, and TCRdb holds only the in-frame ones, with some missing. The sample consists of roughly 150,000 clones, roughly 80% of them appearing once. Material for sequencing was PBMCs. Receptors were obtained from a man in his forties in good health and CMV-seropositive.

This sequence joins TRBV4-3 and TRBJ2-3; 14 positions match TRBD2. Trimming removed 0 bases from V and 4 bases from J; junction bases left unmatched: 6. Germline-derived CDR1 and CDR2 are LGHNA and YSLEER. The CDR3 is made up of 18 amino acids. The CDR3 loop reads CASSQELGTSGRPDTQYF. The DNA of the CDR3 is TGCGCCAGCAGCCAAGAACTAGGGACTAGCGGGAGACCAGATACGCAGTATTTT.

The chain is built from TRBV18 and TRBJ1-4; weak D call: TRBD1 (5 bases). The V gene's germline CDR1 is KGHSH and CDR2 LQKENI. The CDR3 sequence is 16 residues long. The V end was cut by 5 bases, the J end by 4 bases, with 17 bases between. CDR3 sequence reads: CASSTGGTDINEKLFF. For the CDR3, the DNA is TGTGCCAGCTCAACTGGCGGGACGGATATTAATGAAAAACTGTTTTTT.

The rearrangement links TRBV6-5 to TRBJ2-7, with 9 bases aligning to TRBD1. CDR1 and CDR2 from the germline V gene are MNHEY and SVGAGI. V lost 4 bases to trimming and J lost 2 bases; unmatched junction nucleotides: 9. The CDR3 covers 16 residues. CDR3 loop: CASSSPGQGRTYEQYF. Here the CDR3 DNA reads TGTGCCAGCAGTTCTCCGGGACAGGGTCGTACCTACGAGCAGTACTTC.

The V call is TRBV2, the J call TRBJ1-1, with D possibly being TRBD1 (5 bases). With 7 bases removed from V and 6 bases from J, the gap between germline ends came to 21 bases. Germline-derived CDR1 and CDR2 are SNHLY and FYNNEI. The CDR3 extends over 15 amino acids. The CDR3 DNA follows: TGTGCCAGCAACATGGCTGACAGATTGCTCCCTGAAGCTTTCTTT. Protein product: CASNMADRLLPEAFF.

The chain employs TRBV7-2 and TRBJ2-3; D is unresolved. Per the germline V gene, CDR1 is SGHTA and CDR2 is FQGNSA. The V gene lost 5 bases and the J gene lost 6 bases, with 12 bases spanning the gap. The CDR3 runs 13 residues. CDR3 in amino acids: CASSPRMRDTQYF. The CDR3 DNA sequence: TGTGCCAGCAGCCCGCGGATGAGGGATACGCAGTATTTT.

The chain combines TRBV4-2 with TRBJ2-2; 8 nucleotides line up with TRBD2. Germline V gives CDR1 LGHNA, CDR2 YNFKEQ. The CDR3 consists of 15 residues. With 6 bases clipped from V and 7 bases from J, the junction kept 10 bases outside the gene matches. The CDR3 sequence is CASRGEGLGGGELFF. DNA for the CDR3: TGTGCCAGCAGGGGAGAGGGACTAGGGGGCGGGGAGCTGTTTTTT.

The rearrangement uses TRBV25-1 and TRBJ2-3; the D gene is possibly TRBD2 (6 bases). The CDR3 consists of 15 residues. Germline V gives CDR1 MGHDK, CDR2 SYGVNS. V lost 7 bases and J lost 2, with 16 bases in between. This CDR3 reads CASKGIEDYTDTQYF. CDR3 DNA sequence: TGTGCCAGCAAGGGGATTGAGGACTACACAGATACGCAGTATTTT.

As for this clone: Distinct nucleotide sequences in the sample also encode this CDR3. The J gene is TRBJ1-1, the V gene TRBV2; 7 bases agree with TRBD1. The CDR3 sequence is 13 residues long. Germline lookup yields CDR1 SNHLY and CDR2 FYNNEI. Unmatched junction bases numbered 2, after V lost 6 bases and J lost 1 base. The DNA for the CDR3 is TGTGCCAGCAGCCGACAGGGGAACACTGAAGCTTTCTTT. This sequence encodes CASSRQGNTEAFF. The variable domain in full, completed from reference TRBV2 and TRBJ1-1, reads EPEVTQTPSHQVTQMGQEVILRCVPISNHLYFYWYRQILGQKVEFLVSFYNNEISEKSEIFDDQFSVERPDGSNFTLKIRSTKLEDSAMYFCASSRQGNTEAFFGQGTRLTVV.

The rearrangement uses TRBV9 and TRBJ2-3; 10 bases align to TRBD2. With 2 bases clipped from V and 1 base from J, the junction kept 10 bases outside the gene matches. The CDR3 consists of 18 residues. CDR1 and CDR2 (germline): SGDLS, YYNGEE. The CDR3 loop reads CASSVYASGSVGTDTQYF. The CDR3 DNA reads as TGTGCCAGCAGCGTCTACGCTAGCGGGAGTGTTGGCACAGATACGCAGTATTTT.

This clone was detected only a few times. CDR3: CATKREGPYEQYF. CDR3 nucleotides: TGTGCCACTAAGCGGGAGGGTCCCTACGAGCAGTACTTC. The V and J genes are TRBV19 and TRBJ2-7, with 10 bases matching TRBD2. Germline CDR1 is LNHDA and CDR2 is SQIVND (reference sequence). The CDR3 totals 13 residues. V shed 10 bases and J 2 bases; nucleotides not matched to a gene: 5.

V usage is TRBV2 and J usage is TRBJ1-6; no firm D call. Germline V CDR1 and CDR2: SNHLY, FYNNEI. This CDR3 region has 15 residues. V lost 1 base, J lost 6 bases, and 10 bases lay in between. The CDR3 region has the DNA TGTGCCAGCAGTGAAGGGGCCAGAATTAATTCACCCCTCCACTTT. Translation: CASSEGARINSPLHF.

This clone occurred once. The chain carries TRBV28 and TRBJ2-5; 7 bases are shared with TRBD1. The length of the CDR3 is 13 residues. Per the germline V gene, CDR1 is MDHEN and CDR2 is SYDVKM. V was clipped by 6 bases and J by 2 bases; unmatched bases: 3. The CDR3 region is CASRPTGQETQYF. CDR3 nucleotide sequence: TGTGCCAGCAGACCGACAGGGCAAGAGACCCAGTACTTC.